The 24 T cell receptor beta chains presented below share a single source sample, sequenced in a study of blood T cell repertoires in COVID-19. Libraries were prepared by immunoSEQ multiplex PCR; TCRdb keeps only in-frame clonotypes and omits some of them. The sample consists of about 150,000 clones, under 85% of them appearing once. Sequencing was carried out using peripheral blood. The source of these receptors is a man over 45 with active or convalescent COVID-19.

The genes are TRBV11-2 and TRBJ1-2; possible D gene TRBD1, 5 bases. Per the germline V gene, CDR1 is SGHAT and CDR2 is FQNNGV. CDR3 size: 15 residues. Deletions cut 5 bases from V and 0 bases from J, with 13 bases between. CDR3 bases: TGTGCCAGCAGCCGCGGGACGCCCGCTAACTATGGCTACACCTTC. Amino acids: CASSRGTPANYGYTF.

The CDR3 region has the DNA TGTGCCAGCAGCTTTGCCGGGGGACTAGCGGAAGAGACCCAGTACTTC. As protein: CASSFAGGLAEETQYF. V gene TRBV11-2 combines with J gene TRBJ2-5; TRBD2 matches 11 bases. Looked up from germline, CDR1 is SGHAT and CDR2 is FQNNGV. Losses at the gene ends were 3 bases for V and 3 bases for J; bases not matched to a gene: 6. The CDR3 spans 16 residues.

The gene calls are TRBV20-1 and TRBJ1-2, with a possible D match to TRBD1 (5 bases). V lost 3 bases and J 0 bases, leaving 14 bases between the germline ends. Germline V gives CDR1 DFQATT, CDR2 SNEGSKA (reference sequence). The CDR3 totals 15 residues. This CDR3 reads CSASVQDKSNYGYTF. The DNA of the CDR3 is TGCAGTGCTAGTGTCCAGGACAAATCTAACTATGGCTACACCTTC.

V is TRBV6-5 and J is TRBJ2-3; D remains unclear. Between the trimmed V and J ends, which lost 2 bases and 2 bases, there was a span of 8 bases. The CDR3 runs to 14 residues. In germline, CDR1 is MNHEY, CDR2 SVGAGI. CDR3 in DNA: TGTGCCAGCAGTTACCTTGAGGACACAGATACGCAGTATTTT. Its translation: CASSYLEDTDTQYF.

This chain joins TRBV6-5 and TRBJ2-7; 11 positions agree with TRBD2. This CDR3 has 16 residues. Per the germline V gene, CDR1 is MNHEY and CDR2 is SVGAGI. The V gene end was trimmed by 3 bases and the J gene end by 3 bases; junction bases not matched to a gene: 7. The CDR3, as DNA: TGTGCCAGCAGTTATTCTTCCGGGACTAGCGGCTACGAGCAGTACTTC. Translation: CASSYSSGTSGYEQYF.

This clone has more than one count but fewer than ten. V usage is TRBV6-4 and J usage is TRBJ1-5; D is uncertain. The CDR3 loop spans 14 amino acids. The germline CDR1 and CDR2 sequences are MRHNA and SNTAGT. V was pared by 5 bases and J by 0 bases, with 8 bases between. DNA of the CDR3: TGTGCCAGCAGTCCAGAACATAGCAATCAGCCCCAGCATTTT. Its translation is CASSPEHSNQPQHF.

V usage is TRBV9 and J usage is TRBJ2-7; 9 bases fit TRBD2. This CDR3 region has 17 residues. The junction had 9 bases not matched to a gene; V was cut back by 0 bases and J by 2 bases. CDR1 SGDLS and CDR2 YYNGEE come from the germline V gene. CDR3 sequence reads: CASSVEGRVAGAYEQYF. The CDR3 bases are TGTGCCAGCAGCGTAGAAGGTAGGGTAGCGGGGGCCTACGAGCAGTACTTC. The variable domain in full, with the rest retrieved from reference TRBV9 and TRBJ2-7, is DSGVTQTPKHLITATGQRVTLRCSPRSGDLSVYWYQQSLDQGLQFLIQYYNGEERAKGNILERFSAQQFPDLHSELNLSSLELGDSALYFCASSVEGRVAGAYEQYFGPGTRLTVT.

J is TRBJ2-2 and V is TRBV5-1; 9 bases align to TRBD2. This CDR3 comprises 16 residues. J lost 7 bases, V lost 0 bases, and 7 bases had no gene match. Germline-derived CDR1 and CDR2 are SGHRS and YFSETQ. The CDR3 nucleotides read TGCGCCAGCAGCTTGGATGTTAGCGGGAGTGGCGGGGAGCTGTTTTTT. Translating gives CASSLDVSGSGGELFF.

The genes are TRBV2 and TRBJ2-3; TRBD1 aligns across 10 bases. The germline CDR1 and CDR2 sequences are SNHLY and FYNNEI. J was trimmed by 10 bases and V by 4 bases; bases with no gene match: 8. The CDR3 length is 14 residues. The chain's CDR3 is CASSAGQGDWAQYF. CDR3 DNA: TGTGCCAGCAGTGCAGGACAGGGGGATTGGGCGCAGTATTTT.

This clone was detected once. The chain carries TRBV19 and TRBJ1-5; D is perhaps TRBD1 (6 bases). The length of the CDR3 is 14 residues. Trimming pared 5 bases from V and 10 bases from J, leaving 18 bases between. Germline loops: CDR1 LNHDA, CDR2 SQIVND (reference sequence). DNA of the CDR3: TGTGCCAGTAGTGTAAGGGGGGGATCTCGACCCCAGCATTTT. Residues: CASSVRGGSRPQHF. Based on the CDR3 plus reference TRBV19 and TRBJ1-5, the full variable domain is DGGITQSPKYLFRKEGQNVTLSCEQNLNHDAMYWYRQDPGQGLRLIYYSQIVNDFQKGDIAEGYSVSREKKESFPLTVTSAQKNPTAFYLCASSVRGGSRPQHFGDGTRLSIL.

The chain joins TRBV3-1 (or the pseudogene TRBV3-2) to TRBJ2-5, with 12 bases that match TRBD1. The CDR3 length is 16 residues. The germline V gene encodes CDR1 LGHDT and CDR2 YNNKEL (reference sequence). V shed 1 base and J 5 bases; nucleotides not matched to a gene: 5. The CDR3 sequence: CASSQVGQGARETQYF. DNA of the CDR3: TGTGCCAGCAGCCAAGTGGGACAGGGGGCTCGGGAGACCCAGTACTTC.

The V and J genes are TRBV28 and TRBJ1-1, with 7 bases identical to TRBD1. The CDR3 covers 13 residues. Trimming at V came to 6 bases and at J to 7 bases, leaving 8 bases not matched to a gene. The V gene's germline CDR1 is MDHEN and CDR2 SYDVKM. The CDR3 reads CASRAAGGSEAFF. The DNA of the CDR3 is TGTGCCAGCAGGGCCGCAGGGGGGAGTGAAGCTTTCTTT.

The chain is built from TRBV5-5 and TRBJ1-5; D is unresolved. Germline CDR1 SGHKS, CDR2 YYEKEE (reference sequence). This CDR3 comprises 13 residues. V dropped 0 bases and J dropped 6 bases, with 7 bases sitting between them. The CDR3 DNA reads as TGTGCCAGCAGCTTGGCCGGGAGTCAGCCCCAGCATTTT. Translated: CASSLAGSQPQHF.

The chain recombines TRBV5-4 with TRBJ1-2; D is undetermined. V was clipped by 4 bases and J by 5 bases, with 15 bases between them. Looked up from germline, CDR1 is SGHNT and CDR2 is YYREEE (reference sequence). The CDR3 sequence is 14 residues long. CDR3 nucleotide sequence: TGTGCCAGCAGCCGTGAGGAGGAGATTTATGGCTACACCTTC. Amino acid sequence: CASSREEEIYGYTF.

The J gene is TRBJ1-6, the V gene TRBV30; TRBD1 agrees at 8 bases. The CDR3 loop spans 15 amino acids. The V gene end was trimmed by 8 bases and the J gene end by 10 bases; junction bases not matched to a gene: 16. From germline, CDR1 is GTSNPN and CDR2 SVGIG (reference sequence). CDR3 DNA: TGTGCCGGGTACATCCCCACAGGGGGGGGATCACCCCTCCACTTT. It codes for CAGYIPTGGGSPLHF.

This clone was picked up one time. This sequence joins TRBV11-2 and TRBJ2-5, with a possible D match to TRBD1 (8 bases). The germline V gene encodes CDR1 SGHAT and CDR2 FQNNGV. V was pared by 5 bases and J by 5 bases, with 15 bases between. The length of the CDR3 is 14 residues. In DNA, the CDR3 is TGTGCCAGCAGCGAATACAGGGGGGGGGAGACCCAGTACTTC. It specifies CASSEYRGGETQYF.

This clone occurred a few times. The chain recombines TRBV19 with TRBJ1-1; perhaps TRBD1 as D (5 bases). Deletions cut 8 bases from V and 6 bases from J, with 7 bases between. CDR3 length: 10 residues. CDR1 and CDR2 from the germline V gene are LNHDA and SQIVND (reference sequence). CDR3 in DNA: TGTGCCAGTTGGGGGGCTGAAGCTTTCTTT. Its protein is CASWGAEAFF.

The sample holds a few counts of this clone. The chain uses TRBV28 and TRBJ1-1; D unresolved. Trimming pared 8 bases from V and 4 bases from J, leaving 11 bases between. Germline V gives CDR1 MDHEN, CDR2 SYDVKM. The CDR3 length is 12 residues. CDR3 coding DNA: TGTGCCAGCCGGAGACTGAGCACTGAAGCTTTCTTT. Translation: CASRRLSTEAFF.

The count of this clone is one. This rearrangement joins TRBV5-1 to TRBJ2-1, with D uncertain. Trimming shortened V by 0 bases and J by 9 bases, and 7 bases separated the two germline ends. Germline loops: CDR1 SGHRS, CDR2 YFSETQ. The CDR3 is made up of 12 amino acids. CDR3 region: CASSLGASEQFF. In DNA form, the CDR3 reads TGCGCCAGCAGCTTGGGAGCGAGTGAGCAGTTCTTC.

This chain links TRBV7-3 with TRBJ1-1, with D perhaps matching TRBD1 (5 bases). The ends were cut back, 1 base at V and 1 base at J, with 13 bases in the middle. The CDR3 runs to 16 residues. Germline loops: CDR1 SGHTA, CDR2 FQGTGA. The DNA of the CDR3 is TGTGCCAGCAGCTTAATTCTAGGACACGCGAACACTGAAGCTTTCTTT. It codes for CASSLILGHANTEAFF.

The chain employs TRBV7-3 and TRBJ2-5; 12 bases are shared with TRBD2. Losses at the gene ends were 4 bases for V and 2 bases for J; bases not matched to a gene: 5. The CDR3 spans 16 residues. The germline V gene has CDR1 SGHTA and CDR2 FQGTGA. The CDR3 DNA reads TGTGCCAGCAGCTCAGGACTAGCGGGGATACAAGAGACCCAGTACTTC. Amino acid sequence: CASSSGLAGIQETQYF. The full variable domain, completed using reference TRBV7-3 and TRBJ2-5, is GAGVSQTPSNKVTEKGKYVELRCDPISGHTALYWYRQSLGQGPEFLIYFQGTGAADDSGLPNDRFFAVRPEGSVSTLKIQRTERGDSAVYLCASSSGLAGIQETQYFGPGTRLLVL.

The CDR3 loop reads CASSQRGSSYNEQFF. CDR3 coding DNA: TGTGCCAGCAGCCAGCGCGGGAGCTCCTACAATGAGCAGTTCTTC. The V and J genes are TRBV3-1 (or the pseudogene TRBV3-2) and TRBJ2-1, with TRBD2 matching 7 bases. Germline V gene data show CDR1 as LGHDT and CDR2 as YNNKEL (reference sequence). This CDR3 spans 15 amino acids. Trimming cost V 3 bases and J 0 bases; bases outside gene matches: 2.

V gene TRBV9 combines with J gene TRBJ1-4; TRBD1 agrees at 11 bases. V shed 4 bases, J shed 1 base, and the junction held 9 bases outside the gene matches. Germline V gives CDR1 SGDLS, CDR2 YYNGEE. The CDR3 spans 18 residues. The DNA of the CDR3 is TGTGCCAGCAGCCCCGTGCCCGGGACAGGGGGAACTAATGAAAAACTGTTTTTT. It yields the protein CASSPVPGTGGTNEKLFF.

In its sample, this clone was seen once. The gene calls are TRBV28 and TRBJ1-1; D not resolved. Germline CDR1 is MDHEN and CDR2 is SYDVKM. The CDR3 contains 12 residues. V was trimmed by 6 bases and J by 8 bases, leaving 13 bases between them. The CDR3 coding sequence is TGTGCCAGCAGCCTCCCCTACCTAGAAGCTTTCTTT. Translating gives CASSLPYLEAFF.